One sample yielded the 21 T cell receptor beta chains listed below, sequenced in a study of blood T cell repertoires in COVID-19. The protocol was immunoSEQ multiplex PCR, while the TCRdb copy is restricted to in-frame clones and leaves out a portion. Of a few hundred thousand clones listed, approximately 79% were seen once; the top ten hold roughly 4%. What was sequenced was PBMCs or T cells enriched from blood (not recorded which). The receptors derive from a man aged 30 to 45 with acute COVID-19.

Comments on this clone: One junction end does not reproduce the germline sequence, and a read error may be involved. The chain joins TRBV5-1 to TRBJ2-2; maybe TRBD1 (6 bases). The germline V gene has CDR1 SGHRS and CDR2 YFSETQ. This CDR3 spans 15 amino acids. The CDR3 protein is CASSSTQGSTGELFF. The CDR3 coding sequence is TGTGCCAGCAGCTCTACACAGGGTTCCACCGGGGAGCTGTTTTTT.

V is TRBV4-1 and J is TRBJ2-1; D gene ambiguous. The germline gives CDR1 MGHRA, CDR2 YSYEKL. CDR3 length equals 14 residues. V was trimmed by 0 bases and J by 10 bases, leaving 13 bases between them. CDR3 residues: CASSQDLLRPEQFF. The CDR3 bases are TGCGCCAGCAGCCAAGATCTTTTGCGGCCGGAGCAGTTCTTC.

V gene TRBV7-8 combines with J gene TRBJ2-3; the match to TRBD2 covers 8 bases. V lost 5 bases and J lost 3; bases outside the gene matches: 4. Germline CDR1 is SGHVS and CDR2 is FQNEAQ. The length of the CDR3 is 14 residues. The CDR3 region has the DNA TGTGCCAGCAGCGCGACTAGCGAAACAGATACGCAGTATTTT. Protein: CASSATSETDTQYF. Supplemented by reference TRBV7-8 and TRBJ2-3, the full variable domain reads GAGVSQSPRYKVAKRGQDVALRCDPISGHVSLFWYQQALGQGPEFLTYFQNEAQLDKSGLPSDRFFAERPEGSVSTLKIQRTQQEDSAVYLCASSATSETDTQYFGPGTRLTVL.

This chain joins TRBV23-1 and TRBJ1-5; TRBD1 agrees at 7 bases. TRBV23-1 is noted as an ORF with a role that remains uncertain. Unmatched junction bases numbered 15, after V lost 0 bases and J lost 1 base. The CDR3 sequence is 20 residues long. CDR3 residues: CASSQSPEGQDLYSNQPQHF. The CDR3 nucleotides are TGCGCCAGCAGTCAATCGCCCGAAGGACAGGATTTATACAGCAATCAGCCCCAGCATTTT.

The V and J genes are TRBV3-1 (or the pseudogene TRBV3-2) and TRBJ2-2, with a weak D call TRBD2 (6 bases). There are 15 residues in the CDR3. Germline V gene sequence: CDR1 LGHDT, CDR2 YNNKEL (reference sequence). V was shortened by 1 base and J by 5 bases, with 11 bases between the two germline ends. The CDR3 here is CASSQVVGGTGELFF. The CDR3 nucleotides are TGTGCCAGCAGCCAAGTTGTCGGGGGTACCGGGGAGCTGTTTTTT.

The chain links TRBV7-2 to TRBJ2-7; the match to TRBD2 covers 7 bases. The junction had 9 bases not matched to a gene; V was cut back by 3 bases and J by 10 bases. From germline, CDR1 is SGHTA and CDR2 FQGNSA. The CDR3 covers 13 residues. The CDR3 reads CASSLGGSGDQYV. The DNA of the CDR3 is TGTGCCAGCAGCTTGGGCGGGAGTGGCGACCAGTACGTC.

V usage is TRBV6-5 and J usage is TRBJ1-2; D perhaps matches TRBD1 (6 bases). The CDR3 has 13 residues. V lost 4 bases, J lost 10 bases, and 16 bases lay in between. Germline CDR1 and CDR2: MNHEY and SVGAGI. The CDR3 loop is CASSSGQIRPYTF. In DNA form, the CDR3 reads TGTGCCAGCAGTTCCGGACAGATCAGGCCCTACACCTTC.

This clone showed up just once. The V gene is TRBV11-2, the J gene TRBJ1-6; 8 bases are shared with TRBD1. Trimming removed 5 bases from V and 3 bases from J; junction bases left unmatched: 6. The CDR3 consists of 16 residues. Germline V lookup: CDR1 SGHAT, CDR2 FQNNGV. Written as DNA, the CDR3 is TGTGCCAGCAGCGATGACAGGGGCAACTATAATTCACCCCTCCACTTT. Protein product: CASSDDRGNYNSPLHF.

The genes are TRBV19 and TRBJ2-6, with D perhaps matching TRBD2 (5 bases). CDR3 length: 14 amino acids. CDR1 LNHDA and CDR2 SQIVND come from the germline V gene (reference sequence). Trimming cost V 9 bases and J 4 bases, with 13 bases left between them. CDR3 nucleotide sequence: TGTGCCAGCTCACTTGGGAGCGGGGCCAACGTCCTGACTTTC. As protein: CASSLGSGANVLTF.

The genes are TRBV24-1 and TRBJ2-3, with D possibly TRBD1 on 5 matching bases. V lost 0 bases to trimming and J lost 6 bases, with 15 bases between them. CDR3 length: 16 residues. Germline lookup yields CDR1 KGHDR and CDR2 SFDVKD. The CDR3 DNA follows: TGTGCCACCAGTGATTTGTTTCAGGGAAGAGGTGATACGCAGTATTTT. This encodes CATSDLFQGRGDTQYF.

The table lists this clone with a count of one. The chain has TRBV7-2 and TRBJ2-5; 9 nucleotides line up with TRBD2. The junction had 6 bases not matched to a gene; V was cut back by 4 bases and J by 3 bases. The CDR3 is made up of 15 amino acids. The germline V gene encodes CDR1 SGHTA and CDR2 FQGNSA. The CDR3 nucleotides are TGTGCCAGCAGCTATATAGCGGGAGACAAAGAGACCCAGTACTTC. Translation gives CASSYIAGDKETQYF.

The V call is TRBV5-1, the J call TRBJ2-7, with TRBD1 matching 7 bases. The CDR3 consists of 12 residues. V shed 4 bases, J shed 6 bases, and the junction held 4 bases outside the gene matches. Germline CDR1 is SGHRS and CDR2 is YFSETQ. The CDR3 bases are TGCGCCAGCAGCCCAACAGGGGTCGAGCAGTACGTC. As protein: CASSPTGVEQYV.

The table lists this clone with a count of one. Here the CDR3 reads CASSQVGAYSNQPQHF. DNA of the CDR3: TGCGCCAGCAGCCAAGTCGGAGCATATAGCAATCAGCCCCAGCATTTT. The rearrangement links TRBV4-1 to TRBJ1-5; D remains unclear. The germline V gene has CDR1 MGHRA and CDR2 YSYEKL. CDR3 length: 16 amino acids. The germline V and J ends were trimmed by 1 base and 0 bases, with 10 bases remaining between them.

This clone was seen a single time. The chain links TRBV27 to TRBJ1-5, with D uncertain. The CDR3 has 13 amino acids. Trimming removed 3 bases from V and 4 bases from J, with 7 bases in between. Germline lookup yields CDR1 MNHEY and CDR2 SMNVEV (reference sequence). DNA of the CDR3: TGTGCCAGCAGTTTCCGAGGGAATCAGCCCCAGCATTTT. It codes for CASSFRGNQPQHF.

This clone was seen once. V is TRBV5-1 and J is TRBJ2-3, with TRBD2 matching over 9 bases. J was trimmed by 2 bases and V by 1 base; bases with no gene match: 5. The CDR3 runs 16 residues. Germline values: CDR1 SGHRS, CDR2 YFSETQ. CDR3 sequence (DNA): TGCGCCAGCAGCTTGAGCGGGGGGACTTTCACAGATACGCAGTATTTT. Its protein product is CASSLSGGTFTDTQYF.

Comments on this clone: At one end, the junction sequence differs from germline, possibly due to a read error. The genes are TRBV5-1 and TRBJ1-2; D may be TRBD1 (6 bases). The CDR3 sequence is 14 residues long. Germline V gives CDR1 SGHRS, CDR2 YFSETQ. CDR3 loop: CASSLIRTEYGYTF. The CDR3 DNA is TGTGCCAGCAGCTTGATCCGGACAGAATATGGCTACACCTTC. The entire variable domain, with the rest obtained from reference TRBV5-1 and TRBJ1-2, is as follows: KAGVTQTPRYLIKTRGQQVTLSCSPISGHRSVSWYQQTPGQGLQFLFEYFSETQRNKGNFPGRFSGRQFSNSRSEMNVSTLELGDSALYLCASSLIRTEYGYTFGSGTRLTVV.

The genes are TRBV11-3 and TRBJ2-5; no firm D call. Trimming left V 6 bases short and J 0 bases short, with 8 bases between. The CDR3 is made up of 13 amino acids. Germline V gives CDR1 SGHNT, CDR2 YENEEA. CDR3 DNA sequence: TGTGCCAGCAGGGGCATAAACCAAGAGACCCAGTACTTC. Translating it yields CASRGINQETQYF. Based on the CDR3 plus reference TRBV11-3 and TRBJ2-5, the full variable domain is EAGVVQSPRYKIIEKKQPVAFWCNPISGHNTLYWYLQNLGQGPELLIRYENEEAVDDSQLPKDRFSAERLKGVDSTLKIQPAELGDSAVYLCASRGINQETQYFGPGTRLLVL.

V usage is TRBV16 and J usage is TRBJ1-1; possible D gene TRBD1, 6 bases. This CDR3 region has 15 residues. Germline loops: CDR1 KGHSY, CDR2 FQNENV. V gave up 4 bases and J gave up 4 bases, with 16 bases separating them. CDR3 protein: CASSPLPGGVTEAFF. CDR3 DNA sequence: TGTGCCAGCAGCCCCCTTCCGGGGGGCGTCACTGAAGCTTTCTTT.

V is TRBV9 and J is TRBJ2-3; D is unresolved. Trimming took off 5 bases at V and 4 bases at J, with 17 bases between the two ends. Germline lookup yields CDR1 SGDLS and CDR2 YYNGEE. This CDR3 is 15 amino acids long. CDR3 loop: CASSEGVVIADTQYF. The CDR3 DNA is TGTGCCAGCAGTGAAGGAGTTGTAATAGCAGATACGCAGTATTTT.

On this clone: At one end, the junction sequence differs from germline, possibly due to a read error. Other nucleotide sequences in the sample specify the same CDR3. The chain combines TRBV5-1 with TRBJ2-3; D ambiguous. This CDR3 is 12 amino acids long. The germline V gene has CDR1 SGHRS and CDR2 YFSETQ. This chain's CDR3 is CASSLSTDTQYF. In nucleotides, the CDR3 is TGTGCCAGCAGTCTATCTACAGATACGCAGTATTTT.

A note on this clone: A read error may produce the germline difference seen at one junction end. V and J are TRBV5-1 and TRBJ2-2; perhaps TRBD2 as D (5 bases). Looked up from germline, CDR1 is SGHRS and CDR2 is YFSETQ. The CDR3 has 17 residues. The CDR3 spells CASSPQPGLGETGELFF. CDR3 bases: TGTGCCAGCAGCCCCCAACCAGGACTTGGGGAGACCGGGGAGCTGTTTTTT.